These 24 T cell receptor beta chains were sequenced from one sample in a study of CD8 T cells in ankylosing spondylitis. Overall study findings and caveats: Seemingly distinctive of ankylosing spondylitis blood was a TCR beta motif formed by eight highly homologous variants.

TCRdb ran MiXCR on the 5' RACE reads and lists one entry per CDR3 protein. This sample has around 540,000 distinct CDR3 sequences, with 12% found just once. The antigens of these receptors remain unknown. The sequencing sample was made of blood, either unsorted or a sorted T cell fraction (not recorded which). The receptors were gathered from a male donor with ankylosing spondylitis.

The gene calls are TRBV27 and TRBJ1-1; 7 bases are a match to TRBD1. This CDR3 is built from 14 residues. CDR1 and CDR2 from the germline V gene are MNHEY and SMNVEV (reference sequence). The J segment lost 1 base and the V segment lost 7 bases, leaving 6 bases of the junction unmatched. The CDR3: CASTRRTGNTEAFF. The DNA of the CDR3 is TGTGCCAGCACCCGACGGACAGGGAACACTGAAGCTTTCTTT.

This clonotype appeared many times. The chain carries TRBV5-1 and TRBJ1-5; D is uncertain. V was clipped by 1 base and J by 5 bases, with 7 bases between them. There are 13 residues in the CDR3. Germline V CDR1 and CDR2: SGHRS, YFSETQ. The CDR3 DNA reads TGCGCCAGCAGCTTGTCGTGGGATCAGCCCCAGCATTTT. Its translation: CASSLSWDQPQHF.

This clonotype was detected only once. The chain employs TRBV20-1 and TRBJ1-1; D possibly corresponds to TRBD1 (6 bases). The germline V and J ends were trimmed by 6 bases and 1 base, with 18 bases remaining between them. This CDR3 is 15 amino acids long. Looked up from germline, CDR1 is DFQATT and CDR2 is SNEGSKA (reference sequence). This chain's CDR3 is CSATGRGAWNTEAFF. The CDR3 DNA sequence: TGCAGTGCAACAGGGCGGGGGGCTTGGAACACTGAAGCTTTCTTT.

This clonotype was observed a handful of times. V gene TRBV24-1 combines with J gene TRBJ1-2, with D possibly being TRBD1 (6 bases). Per the germline V gene, CDR1 is KGHDR and CDR2 is SFDVKD. The CDR3 has 14 residues. Trimming took 0 bases from V and 8 from J, leaving 12 bases between them. CDR3 protein: CATSDLTTGMGYTF. The CDR3 nucleotides are TGTGCCACCAGTGATTTGACCACAGGGATGGGCTACACCTTC.

This clonotype was recorded a few times. This chain connects TRBV29-1 to TRBJ1-2, with 12 bases matching TRBD1. The CDR3 loop spans 15 amino acids. Germline lookup yields CDR1 SQVTM and CDR2 ANQGSEA. V dropped 5 bases and J dropped 2; count of bases not matched to a gene: 6. This CDR3 is CSVYGTGGLNYGYTF. CDR3 nucleotide sequence: TGCAGCGTTTACGGGACAGGGGGCCTCAACTATGGCTACACCTTC.

This clonotype was seen only a few times. V gene TRBV5-4 combines with J gene TRBJ1-1; D is perhaps TRBD1 (6 bases). V shed 3 bases and J shed 1 base, with 13 bases lying between them. Germline lookup yields CDR1 SGHNT and CDR2 YYREEE (reference sequence). The CDR3 spans 15 residues. CDR3 coding DNA: TGTGCCAGCAGCTCCGGATTCAGGGGGAACACTGAAGCTTTCTTT. It yields the protein CASSSGFRGNTEAFF. The full variable domain, completed using reference TRBV5-4 and TRBJ1-1, is ETGVTQSPTHLIKTRGQQVTLRCSSQSGHNTVSWYQQALGQGPQFIFQYYREEENGRGNFPPRFSGLQFPNYSSELNVNALELDDSALYLCASSSGFRGNTEAFFGQGTRLTVV.

There are many counts of this clonotype. The chain joins TRBV27 to TRBJ2-6, with D perhaps TRBD1 or TRBD2 (5 bases each). Per the germline V gene, CDR1 is MNHEY and CDR2 is SMNVEV (reference sequence). The CDR3 consists of 17 residues. V lost 7 bases to trimming and J lost 0 bases, with 16 bases between them. CDR3 loop: CASNPSGAISGANVLTF. CDR3 nucleotides: TGTGCCAGCAACCCATCCGGGGCCATCTCTGGGGCCAACGTCCTGACTTTC.

This chain links TRBV6-2 or TRBV6-3 with TRBJ2-5; the match to TRBD2 covers 8 bases. CDR3 length: 15 amino acids. Trimming took 7 bases from V and 7 from J; bases not matched to a gene: 14. Per the germline V gene, CDR1 is MNHEY and CDR2 is SVGEGT. The CDR3 loop is CASIRAGGGSVTQYF. The CDR3 nucleotides read TGTGCCAGCATACGCGCGGGGGGCGGGTCTGTGACCCAGTACTTC.

The rearrangement uses TRBV18 and TRBJ2-5; D is unclear. The V end lost 6 bases, the J end lost 1 base, and 15 bases lay between the germline ends. The CDR3 extends over 15 amino acids. Germline CDR1 and CDR2: KGHSH and LQKENI. CDR3 in DNA: TGTGCCAGCTCGTATACCCCCGAATTCCAAGAGACCCAGTACTTC. Translating gives CASSYTPEFQETQYF.

This clonotype has a handful of counts. This sequence joins TRBV27 and TRBJ2-7; 9 nucleotides align to TRBD2. With V trimmed by 7 bases and J by 1 base, 5 bases remained unmatched. The CDR3 spans 14 residues. The germline V gene has CDR1 MNHEY and CDR2 SMNVEV (reference sequence). The CDR3 DNA reads as TGTGCCAGCATCTCGACTAGCGGTTCCTACGAGCAGTACTTC. It codes for CASISTSGSYEQYF.

This clonotype was detected ten times or more. This rearrangement joins TRBV7-9 to TRBJ2-1; D is unresolved. Germline V gives CDR1 SEHNR, CDR2 FQNEAQ (reference sequence). Deletions cut 10 bases from V and 12 bases from J, with 16 bases between. The CDR3 consists of 11 residues. CDR3 in DNA: TGTGCCACCGCGAGCGTATCTGGGCAGTTCTTC. This sequence encodes CATASVSGQFF.

This clonotype has a count of ten or more. This chain links TRBV24-1 with TRBJ2-3, with TRBD2 matching 7 bases. The CDR3 spans 15 residues. CDR1 and CDR2 from the germline V gene are KGHDR and SFDVKD. With V trimmed by 3 bases and J by 2 bases, 4 bases remained unmatched. Written as DNA, the CDR3 is TGTGCCACCAGTGATGGGGACTACTACACAGATACGCAGTATTTT. It translates to CATSDGDYYTDTQYF.

The chain recombines TRBV20-1 with TRBJ2-7, with TRBD2 matching 12 bases. The junction had 13 bases not matched to a gene; V was cut back by 6 bases and J by 7 bases. This CDR3 is built from 15 residues. Per germline, CDR1 DFQATT and CDR2 SNEGSKA (reference sequence). CDR3 sequence reads: CSANPPTSGRREQYF. The CDR3 nucleotides read TGCAGTGCCAATCCCCCGACTAGCGGGAGAAGGGAGCAGTACTTC.

The chain combines TRBV5-1 with TRBJ2-1, with TRBD1 as a possible D gene (6 bases). Trimming removed 0 bases at V and 6 bases at J, with 16 bases between. Germline V gives CDR1 SGHRS, CDR2 YFSETQ. There are 16 residues in the CDR3. Here the CDR3 DNA reads TGCGCCAGCAGCTTGGTTGGGGACACCACCTTCAATGAGCAGTTCTTC. It translates to CASSLVGDTTFNEQFF.

The V gene is TRBV24-1, the J gene TRBJ2-1; 14 bases are a match to TRBD2. Unmatched junction bases numbered 9, after V lost 2 bases and J lost 10 bases. Germline V gives CDR1 KGHDR, CDR2 SFDVKD. The CDR3 contains 17 residues. The CDR3 is CATSDSQGLAGVLEQFF. CDR3 nucleotides: TGTGCCACCAGTGATTCCCAGGGACTAGCGGGAGTCTTAGAGCAGTTCTTC.

This clonotype was seen only a few times. The chain recombines TRBV5-1 with TRBJ2-1; 9 bases align to TRBD1. The CDR3 loop spans 16 amino acids. Trimming removed 0 bases from V and 4 bases from J; junction bases left unmatched: 5. Germline V gene lookup returns CDR1 SGHRS and CDR2 YFSETQ. The CDR3 region has the DNA TGCGCCAGCAGCTTGGGGACAGGGGTGGAGTACAATGAGCAGTTCTTC. Amino acid sequence: CASSLGTGVEYNEQFF.

This clonotype has a handful of counts. The chain is built from TRBV5-1 and TRBJ2-5, with 7 bases matching TRBD1. Germline trimming cut 4 bases from V and 0 bases from J; bases unmatched to any gene: 3. Germline CDR1 and CDR2: SGHRS and YFSETQ. The CDR3 spans 14 residues. This chain's CDR3 is CASSLQGDQETQYF. The CDR3 DNA is TGCGCCAGCAGCCTTCAGGGGGACCAAGAGACCCAGTACTTC.

The J gene is TRBJ2-1, the V gene TRBV15; unclear D gene. Germline lookup yields CDR1 LNHNV and CDR2 YYDKDF (reference sequence). CDR3 length: 14 residues. V was shortened by 1 base and J by 7 bases, with 11 bases between the two germline ends. For the CDR3, the DNA is TGTGCCACCAGCAGAGTTGAGGTTAAGAATGAGCAGTTCTTC. This translates into CATSRVEVKNEQFF. The whole variable domain, remainder taken from reference TRBV15 and TRBJ2-1, is DAMVIQNPRYQVTQFGKPVTLSCSQTLNHNVMYWYQQKSSQAPKLLFHYYDKDFNNEADTPDNFQSRRPNTSFCFLDIRSPGLGDTAMYLCATSRVEVKNEQFFGPGTRLTVL.

This chain joins TRBV19 and TRBJ2-1; TRBD2 might be the D (5 bases). Trimming stripped 2 bases from V and 6 bases from J, with 17 bases between. The CDR3 is 16 residues long. CDR1 is LNHDA and CDR2 is SQIVND in the germline V gene (reference sequence). The CDR3, as DNA: TGTGCCAGTAGTATAAATCATCTAGGAGGTCGCAATGAGCAGTTCTTC. Amino acids: CASSINHLGGRNEQFF.

This clonotype came up a few times. This sequence joins TRBV20-1 and TRBJ1-2; 9 bases match TRBD1. Germline V CDR1 and CDR2: DFQATT, SNEGSKA (reference sequence). The CDR3 has 15 residues. V gave up 4 bases and J gave up 5 bases; unmatched junction bases: 11. The CDR3 sequence: CSANYPGQGTYGYTF. CDR3 in DNA: TGCAGTGCTAATTATCCGGGACAGGGCACGTATGGCTACACCTTC.

This sequence joins TRBV12-3 or TRBV12-4 and TRBJ2-7, with D possibly being TRBD1 or TRBD2 (5 bases each). The V end was cut by 2 bases, the J end by 3 bases, with 11 bases between. This CDR3 is 14 amino acids long. The CDR3 nucleotides are TGTGCCAGCAGTTTACGAGGGGCCCTCTACGAGCAGTACTTC. This codes for CASSLRGALYEQYF.

This chain connects TRBV7-6 to TRBJ1-5, with 7 bases matching TRBD1. The V gene's germline CDR1 is SGHVS and CDR2 FNYEAQ. After removal of 1 base from V and 4 bases from J, the junction contained 7 bases not matched to a gene. The CDR3 consists of 16 residues. The CDR3 bases are TGTGCCAGCAGCTTAGGGGGGGACAGAAGGAATCAGCCCCAGCATTTT. Its protein is CASSLGGDRRNQPQHF.

This clonotype was seen more than once but under ten times. This sequence joins TRBV12-3 or TRBV12-4 and TRBJ2-7, with a possible D match to TRBD1 (5 bases). V lost 7 bases to trimming and J lost 4 bases, with 14 bases between them. The length of the CDR3 is 13 residues. The CDR3 nucleotides are TGTGCCAGCACCCAAACAGGTACTTACGAGCAGTACTTC. As protein: CASTQTGTYEQYF.

This sequence joins TRBV19 and TRBJ1-1, with D possibly matching TRBD1 (5 bases). The CDR3 is 15 residues long. The V end lost 4 bases, the J end lost 4 bases, and 16 bases lay between the germline ends. Germline V CDR1 and CDR2: LNHDA, SQIVND (reference sequence). Here the CDR3 DNA reads TGTGCCAGTAGTACCCGGGCGGGGGTGCCCACTGAAGCTTTCTTT. Translating gives CASSTRAGVPTEAFF.